This T cell receptor beta chain was recorded in a study of OX40 agonist ivuxolimab in advanced cancers. General study findings and limits: Expanded clones were, on average, more numerous in CD8+ T cells than in CD4+.

This CDR3 is 12 amino acids long. The ends were cut back, 0 bases at V and 4 bases at J, with 4 bases in the middle. The germline CDR1 and CDR2 sequences are GTSNPN and SVGIG (reference sequence). The assay was immunoSEQ multiplex PCR, and TCRdb's table has in-frame clones only and misses some. The table records fewer than 80,000 clones, 80% to 85% of them present only once. As regards this clone: No antigen is known for it.

The sequence was obtained from an adult with an advanced solid tumor such as melanoma, head and neck, liver or kidney cancer. This specimen consisted of CD4+ or CD8+ T cells sorted from blood, obtained in a trial of the OX40 agonist ivuxolimab. This chain joins TRBV30 and TRBJ1-3; D not certain. The CDR3 DNA follows: TGTGCCTGGAGTGTGGGGGGAAACACCATATATTTT. This translates into CAWSVGGNTIYF.